This TCR beta chain comes out of a study of T-cell memory formation after mild COVID-19. The CDR3 is 17 residues long. V was pared by 0 bases and J by 5 bases, with 19 bases between. Per germline, CDR1 SQVTM and CDR2 ANQGSEA. Study-level findings and limits: Contracting clones localized mainly to CM and EM when CD4+ and mainly to EMRA when CD8+. Prior to infection, memory already included some responding clones, suggesting cross-reactive memory joined.

As for this clonotype: The antigen is unknown.

Barcoded TCR alpha and TCR beta cDNA libraries with UMIs came from 5'RACE using constant-segment primers. One entry per CDR3 protein results from TCRdb running MiXCR on the 5' RACE reads. The data show 400,000 or so distinct CDR3 sequences, with around 20% seen just once and roughly 8.4% held by the top ten. The J gene is TRBJ2-2, the V gene TRBV29-1, with D perhaps TRBD2 (6 bases). The TCR was taken from an adult woman who had mild COVID-19 (a few samples of this study predate the infection). Cell type and time point are not known. Material: PBMCs or a T cell subset sorted from them (not recorded which). CDR3 nucleotides: TGCAGCGTTGAAGACTTTACCGGGGAACGGGGGACCGGGGAGCTGTTTTTT. Its protein is CSVEDFTGERGTGELFF.